Listed here are 26 T cell receptor beta chains from one sample, sequenced in a study of CD8 T cells in Susac syndrome. Reverse transcription of about 0.5 to 1 ug RNA was carried out with random hexamers. One entry per CDR3 protein, called by TCRdb with MiXCR from the immunoSEQ multiplex PCR reads. Of 110,000 or so distinct CDR3 sequences listed, more than 85% were seen once; the top ten hold 0.093%. Sequencing used CD4+ T cells from PBMCs. Source of these receptors: a human donor with multiple sclerosis.

This sequence joins TRBV11-2 and TRBJ2-1; 9 positions agree with TRBD2. Germline assignment: CDR1 SGHAT and CDR2 FQNNGV. V lost 5 bases and J lost 6; bases outside the gene matches: 8. This CDR3 is built from 15 residues. The CDR3 loop is CASSRRTSEGNEQFF. The CDR3 coding sequence is TGTGCCAGCAGCCGTCGGACTAGCGAGGGCAATGAGCAGTTCTTC.

The rearrangement joins TRBV12-3 or TRBV12-4 to TRBJ2-1; TRBD1 might be the D (6 bases). Trimming cost V 7 bases and J 5 bases, with 9 bases left between them. CDR3 length equals 12 residues. CDR3 sequence: CASTGTNNEQFF. CDR3 nucleotide sequence: TGTGCCAGCACCGGGACAAACAATGAGCAGTTCTTC.

The V and J genes are TRBV12-3 or TRBV12-4 and TRBJ1-5; no definite D call. The V end was cut by 3 bases, the J end by 6 bases, with 3 bases between. This CDR3 region has 11 residues. Here the CDR3 reads CASSFGQPQHF. The CDR3 DNA is TGTGCCAGCAGTTTTGGTCAGCCCCAGCATTTT.

The rearrangement joins TRBV10-3 to TRBJ2-5; D unclear. CDR1 and CDR2 from the germline V gene are ENHRY and SYGVKD. Trimming left V 4 bases short and J 1 base short, with 10 bases between. This CDR3 is built from 14 residues. The CDR3 spells CAISGPQSQETQYF. CDR3 nucleotide sequence: TGTGCCATCAGTGGCCCCCAGAGCCAAGAGACCCAGTACTTC.

The genes are TRBV19 and TRBJ1-5, with 8 bases identical to TRBD1. Germline values: CDR1 LNHDA, CDR2 SQIVND (reference sequence). V trimming: 6 bases; J trimming: 1 base; junction bases outside the gene matches: 5. The CDR3 runs 15 residues. The CDR3 DNA reads as TGTGCCAGTAGGGGACAGGACCTCAGCAATCAGCCCCAGCATTTT. The encoded protein is CASRGQDLSNQPQHF.

This sequence joins TRBV12-3 or TRBV12-4 and TRBJ2-5, with 10 bases identical to TRBD1. V lost 6 bases to trimming and J lost 7 bases; unmatched junction nucleotides: 8. CDR3 size: 14 residues. Here the CDR3 DNA reads TGTGCCAGCAGCCGCCTGGACAGGGGGGGGACCCAGTACTTC. As protein: CASSRLDRGGTQYF.

V gene TRBV5-1 combines with J gene TRBJ1-1, with 8 bases aligning to TRBD1. CDR3 length equals 15 residues. V lost 3 bases and J lost 4; bases outside the gene matches: 8. Germline CDR1 and CDR2: SGHRS and YFSETQ. CDR3 loop: CASSSRTGSSTEAFF. The CDR3 region has the DNA TGCGCCAGCAGCTCGAGGACAGGGTCATCCACTGAAGCTTTCTTT.

This chain links TRBV28 with TRBJ2-3; D tentatively reads TRBD1 or TRBD2 (5 bases each). Deletions cut 5 bases from V and 9 bases from J, with 18 bases between. CDR1 is MDHEN, CDR2 SYDVKM, per germline. This CDR3 is 14 amino acids long. CDR3 in amino acids: CASSPVAPRETQYF. CDR3 sequence (DNA): TGTGCCAGCAGTCCCGTCGCGCCCAGGGAGACGCAGTATTTT. The variable domain in full, completed from reference TRBV28 and TRBJ2-3, reads DVKVTQSSRYLVKRTGEKVFLECVQDMDHENMFWYRQDPGLGLRLIYFSYDVKMKEKGDIPEGYSVSREKKERFSLILESASTNQTSMYLCASSPVAPRETQYFGPGTRLTVL.

The chain carries TRBV12-3 or TRBV12-4 and TRBJ1-2; no clear D gene. CDR3 length equals 13 residues. The V and J ends lost 5 bases and 4 bases respectively, with 11 bases between them. Written as DNA, the CDR3 is TGTGCCAGCAGTACCACGAGCTTCTATGGCTACACCTTC. It codes for CASSTTSFYGYTF.

The chain carries TRBV3-1 and TRBJ1-1, with D unclear. Between the trimmed V and J ends, which lost 5 bases and 2 bases, there was a span of 15 bases. Germline V gene sequence: CDR1 LGHDT, CDR2 YNNKEL (reference sequence). CDR3 length equals 15 residues. CDR3 DNA sequence: TGTGCCAGCAGCAGGTCGCAGGTAAGAAACACTGAAGCTTTCTTT. Its protein is CASSRSQVRNTEAFF.

The sample holds one count of this clonotype. The V gene is TRBV7-3, the J gene TRBJ2-3, with TRBD1 matching 9 bases. J gave up 3 bases and V 4 bases, and 2 bases lay outside the gene matches. The CDR3 has 14 residues. CDR1 and CDR2 from the germline V gene are SGHTA and FQGTGA. DNA for the CDR3: TGTGCCAGCAGCTCGGGACAGGGAACAGATACGCAGTATTTT. Protein product: CASSSGQGTDTQYF.

The chain carries TRBV19 and TRBJ2-7, with D possibly being TRBD1 (5 bases). The V gene's germline CDR1 is LNHDA and CDR2 SQIVND (reference sequence). The CDR3 covers 15 residues. Trimming took 5 bases from V and 2 from J, leaving 16 bases between them. The CDR3 bases are TGTGCCAGTAGTCCCCAGTCAGGGATGACCTACGAGCAGTACTTC. The encoded protein is CASSPQSGMTYEQYF.

The gene calls are TRBV19 and TRBJ1-1, with 10 bases aligning to TRBD1. J gave up 4 bases and V 8 bases, and 4 bases lay outside the gene matches. This CDR3 contains 13 residues. CDR1 is LNHDA and CDR2 is SQIVND in the germline V gene (reference sequence). CDR3 DNA sequence: TGTGCCAGTTGGGACAGGGGAGGCACTGAAGCTTTCTTT. Translated, it gives CASWDRGGTEAFF.

The rearrangement links TRBV6-1 to TRBJ2-4; D not resolved. The CDR3 contains 12 residues. Germline assignment: CDR1 MNHNS and CDR2 SASEGT. Trimming took 9 bases from V and 8 from J, leaving 14 bases between them. The CDR3 is CASGPNWYIQYF. CDR3 in DNA: TGTGCCAGTGGACCCAATTGGTACATTCAGTACTTC.

The V gene is TRBV3-1, the J gene TRBJ1-6; tentative D call: TRBD1 (5 bases). This CDR3 region has 13 residues. V gave up 1 base and J gave up 15 bases, with 13 bases separating them. Germline V gives CDR1 LGHDT, CDR2 YNNKEL (reference sequence). CDR3 nucleotide sequence: TGTGCCAGCAGCCAAGGGGGGATCGGTCACCTCCACTTT. As protein: CASSQGGIGHLHF. Complete variable domain (other parts from reference TRBV3-1 and TRBJ1-6): DTAVSQTPKYLVTQMGNDKSIKCEQNLGHDTMYWYKQDSKKFLKIMFSYNNKELIINETVPNRFSPKSPDKAHLNLHINSLELGDSAVYFCASSQGGIGHLHFGNGTRLTVT.

This rearrangement joins TRBV18 to TRBJ1-2; 9 bases match TRBD1. The ends lost 2 bases at V and 3 bases at J; junction bases unmatched: 10. Germline V gene lookup returns CDR1 KGHSH and CDR2 LQKENI. The CDR3 is 17 residues long. The CDR3 sequence is CASSPYGTGSLHYGYTF. The CDR3 DNA follows: TGTGCCAGCTCACCATACGGGACAGGGTCCCTCCACTATGGCTACACCTTC.

V usage is TRBV24-1 and J usage is TRBJ2-1; no clear D. Deletions cut 2 bases from V and 5 bases from J, with 3 bases between. Germline values: CDR1 KGHDR, CDR2 SFDVKD. The CDR3 sequence is 12 residues long. The CDR3 sequence: CATSDWDNEQFF. DNA of the CDR3: TGTGCCACCAGTGATTGGGACAATGAGCAGTTCTTC.

This chain uses TRBV5-6 with TRBJ1-1, with TRBD1 identical over 8 bases. V lost 5 bases to trimming and J lost 4 bases; unmatched junction nucleotides: 7. CDR1 is SGHDT, CDR2 YYEEEE, per germline. This CDR3 region has 14 residues. CDR3 protein: CASRVQGALTEAFF. CDR3 coding DNA: TGTGCCAGCAGGGTCCAGGGGGCCCTCACTGAAGCTTTCTTT.

This chain links TRBV11-2 with TRBJ1-3; D not resolved. V lost 3 bases, J lost 1 base, and 13 bases lay in between. This CDR3 is built from 16 residues. The V gene's germline CDR1 is SGHAT and CDR2 FQNNGV. CDR3 DNA sequence: TGTGCCAGCAGCTTCCTCCGGGGAAGGTCTGGAAACACCATATATTTT. Translated, it gives CASSFLRGRSGNTIYF.

The chain combines TRBV2 with TRBJ2-2; a weak D match, TRBD2 (6 bases). CDR1 SNHLY and CDR2 FYNNEI come from the germline V gene. Trimming shortened V by 6 bases and J by 2 bases, and 10 bases separated the two germline ends. CDR3 length: 14 amino acids. This CDR3 is CASREGPNTGELFF. DNA for the CDR3: TGTGCCAGCAGGGAGGGGCCTAACACCGGGGAGCTGTTTTTT.

The CDR3 DNA reads TGTGCCTGGAGTGGAGCTATAGGCTACACCTTC. It translates to CAWSGAIGYTF. This rearrangement joins TRBV30 to TRBJ1-2; no definite D call. The CDR3 extends over 11 amino acids. From germline, CDR1 is GTSNPN and CDR2 SVGIG (reference sequence). Between the trimmed V and J ends, which lost 1 base and 8 bases, there was a span of 8 bases. The whole variable domain, remainder taken from reference TRBV30 and TRBJ1-2, is SQTIHQWPATLVQPVGSPLSLECTVEGTSNPNLYWYRQAAGRGLQLLFYSVGIGQISSEVPQNLSASRPQDRQFILSSKKLLLSDSGFYLCAWSGAIGYTFGSGTRLTVV.

The genes are TRBV30 and TRBJ2-1; TRBD2 matches at 10 bases. The CDR3 is 13 amino acids. V gave up 7 bases and J gave up 6 bases; unmatched junction bases: 6. The germline V gene encodes CDR1 GTSNPN and CDR2 SVGIG (reference sequence). CDR3 sequence reads: CALQRGGLNEQFF. The CDR3 bases are TGTGCCTTGCAGCGGGGGGGCCTCAATGAGCAGTTCTTC. The complete variable domain, with remaining parts taken from reference TRBV30 and TRBJ2-1, reads SQTIHQWPATLVQPVGSPLSLECTVEGTSNPNLYWYRQAAGRGLQLLFYSVGIGQISSEVPQNLSASRPQDRQFILSSKKLLLSDSGFYLCALQRGGLNEQFFGPGTRLTVL.

The chain uses TRBV20-1 and TRBJ1-3; a weak D match, TRBD1 (6 bases). The V gene lost 6 bases and the J gene lost 0 bases, with 6 bases spanning the gap. The CDR3 has 12 amino acids. CDR1 is DFQATT and CDR2 is SNEGSKA in the germline V gene (reference sequence). CDR3 nucleotide sequence: TGCAGTGCCAGGGGCTCTGGAAACACCATATATTTT. Translation gives CSARGSGNTIYF.

This clonotype appeared once. This rearrangement joins TRBV20-1 to TRBJ2-4; 9 bases are shared with TRBD1. There are 14 residues in the CDR3. CDR1 is DFQATT, CDR2 SNEGSKA, per germline (reference sequence). Trimming at V came to 6 bases and at J to 7 bases, leaving 10 bases not matched to a gene. The CDR3: CSATRDRDTNIQYF. In DNA form, the CDR3 reads TGCAGTGCCACACGGGACAGGGACACCAACATTCAGTACTTC.

This chain joins TRBV29-1 and TRBJ2-3; weak D call: TRBD1 (6 bases). CDR1 SQVTM and CDR2 ANQGSEA come from the germline V gene. V lost 5 bases, J lost 1 base, and 13 bases lay in between. The CDR3 consists of 14 residues. This CDR3 reads CSVNHRERTDTQYF. The CDR3 coding sequence is TGCAGCGTTAATCACAGGGAACGCACAGATACGCAGTATTTT.

This sequence joins TRBV2 and TRBJ2-6, with unresolved D. Looked up from germline, CDR1 is SNHLY and CDR2 is FYNNEI. V lost 4 bases and J 0 bases, leaving 10 bases between the germline ends. This CDR3 has 16 residues. The CDR3 nucleotides read TGTGCCAGCAGTGTACGGCGCGACTCTGGGGCCAACGTCCTGACTTTC. This encodes CASSVRRDSGANVLTF.